The entry that follows covers one TCR beta chain sequence. Its antigen has not been determined. No base-level quality is on record; no much larger clone is a single base apart. TCRbeta CDR3 regions were amplified from genomic DNA by means of the immunoSEQ Assay, a bias-controlled multiplex PCR. The published analysis was carried out like this. The number of nucleated cells in each sample was estimated from the amplification of reference gene primers within the assay. To quantify the absolute abundance of each unique TCRbeta CDR3 rearrangement, sequence reads were collapsed and filtered. For each sample, productive Simpson clonality was calculated by taking the square root of Simpson's diversity index across productive rearrangements. The source is immuneACCESS, and TCRdb retained only in-frame sequences with V and J called. Part of the clones is not carried over; for the studies checked, unresolved V genes explain less than half of this, and the remainder is unexplained. V and J calls and clone size are given by that table; D and trimming were obtained from the DNA. The sample has fewer than 300,000 clones on record, around 81% of them singletons. Of the sample, 15% to 18% is held by the ten largest clones.

At one collaborating source in Seattle, patients were enrolled during active infection and were followed longitudinally through the course of disease. Collaborating institutions collected whole blood in K2EDTA tubes following their own protocols. For TCRbeta analysis, collaborators shipped samples as frozen whole blood, isolated PBMCs, or DNA extracted from either of those sample types. The data derive from a study of blood T cell repertoires in COVID-19 (dated by TCRdb to about 2020). At the level of the whole study: Samples from collaborators originated in the United States, Italy and Spain and spanned both the acute and convalescent phases of COVID-19. Subjects who had been exposed to COVID-19, were actively infected with it, or had recovered from it provided the deeply sampled blood TCRbeta repertoires that made up the dataset. The samples were drawn from two sources: the first 160 participants of the ongoing ImmuneRACE study, and 950 to 1,500 subjects contributed by 6 global collaborators. The sample metadata nearly always contained a de-identified subject ID, COVID-19 status, age in years and sex. Where available, HLA class I and class II types were obtained from metadata supplied by the sample provider rather than from assay-based typing. The material from the prospective study consisted of cDNA or gDNA derived from T cells, B-cell-depleted T cells, or PBMCs. The repertoires were released in a freely available public database meant as a resource for research on the immune response to SARS-CoV-2.

The junction carries 12 bases between V and J, which are trimmed by 3 bases and 4 bases respectively. The germline V gene encodes CDR1 GTSNPN and CDR2 SVGIG (reference sequence). The cysteine opens and the phenylalanine closes a CDR3 of 13 amino acids. The kept DNA is CDR3 alone, 39 bases in frame from the first base. The full study reports these points: The quantity of clinical and demographic metadata differed by source and by participant and was supplied without curation.

Sequenced: peripheral blood. This receptor chain uses TRBV30 and TRBJ1-2; there is no confident call for the D gene. This clonotype originated in a person aged 70 to 85 with COVID-19, enrolled during active disease. The CDR3 sequence is CAWREPGIYGYTF. The sequence in DNA is TGTGCCTGGAGGGAGCCCGGGATCTATGGCTACACCTTC.